This TCR beta chain was identified during a study of cytomegalovirus exposure and HLA in healthy donors. Study conclusions and caveats: Later on, a genetic analysis was performed. It linked a missense variant in DCLRE1C with V- and J-gene trimming of TCR beta. Altogether, 164 TCR beta chains were recorded as cytomegalovirus-associated. Analysis was performed later, and it showed HLA-associated TCR beta chains to be more clonally expanded than equally common others. In vitro experiments confirmed that a few CMV-associated chains were specific for CMV antigens.

Use of 60 Vbeta and 13 Jbeta primers characterized the PCR. The repertoire was sequenced with immunoSEQ multiplex PCR; TCRdb's copy has only in-frame clones and lacks some. This sample has about 150,000 clones, with 70% to 85% found just once. This CDR3 is 15 amino acids long. The germline gives CDR1 MNHNS, CDR2 SASEGT. V was cut by 6 bases and J by 1 base, with 15 bases left in between. A note on this clone: Its cognate antigen is unknown.

The origin of this receptor is a middle-aged man in good health and CMV-seropositive. The chain has TRBV6-1 and TRBJ1-1, with a weak D call TRBD1 (5 bases). Source material: PBMCs. Written as DNA, the CDR3 is TGTGCCAGCAGCCCTCCGGGGGGGGAGAACACTGAAGCTTTCTTT. Amino acid sequence: CASSPPGGENTEAFF.